These T cell receptor beta chains were read from a single sample in a study of molecular identifiers for immune sequencing clone quantification. TCRdb redid the calling of the PCR reads with MiXCR, one entry per CDR3 protein. Counted here are approximately 550,000 distinct CDR3 sequences, about 26% occurring once; the ten biggest clones make up around 0.76%. Input material: naive CD8+ T cells from blood, with Jurkat cell RNA spiked in. These receptor sequences come from a human donor in good health. Some libraries in this study had Jurkat cell RNA spiked in. Each CDR3 is given with its conserved first and last residue. Fields, in order: D gene, J gene, CDR3 length, clone size, V gene, CDR3 DNA, CDR3 protein. The D gene is left open where the match is weak. Rows give clone size only sometimes, using once, few, many, or a class for an expanded clone.

d_call: TRBD1
j_call: TRBJ1-1
cdr3_length: 13
clone_size: .
v_call: TRBV9
cdr3_nt: TGTGCCAGCAGTACAGGGGGAGAAACTGAAGCTTTCTTT
cdr3_aa: CASSTGGETEAFF

d_call: .
j_call: TRBJ2-7
cdr3_length: 14
clone_size: many
v_call: TRBV20-1
cdr3_nt: TGCAGTGCTAGCTCTCTGGGGCCCCTACGAGAGCAGTACTTC
cdr3_aa: CSASSLGPLREQYF

d_call: .
j_call: TRBJ2-5
cdr3_length: 14
clone_size: .
v_call: TRBV7-7
cdr3_nt: TGTGCCAGCAGCTTAGCGCCGGGCGAGGCGACCCAGTACTTC
cdr3_aa: CASSLAPGEATQYF

d_call: .
j_call: TRBJ1-1
cdr3_length: 13
clone_size: .
v_call: TRBV7-9
cdr3_nt: TGTGCCATCTTGTTCCAGGGGTACACTGAAGCTTTCTTT
cdr3_aa: CAILFQGYTEAFF

d_call: .
j_call: TRBJ2-3
cdr3_length: 15
clone_size: few
v_call: TRBV6-2/TRBV6-3
cdr3_nt: TGTGCCAGCAGCCACCGTGACAGGATCACAGATACGCAGTATTTT
cdr3_aa: CASSHRDRITDTQYF

d_call: TRBD2
j_call: TRBJ2-1
cdr3_length: 14
clone_size: .
v_call: TRBV19
cdr3_nt: TGTGCCAGTAGGGCGGGGGGCGAGCTCTATGAGCAGTTCTTC
cdr3_aa: CASRAGGELYEQFF

d_call: .
j_call: TRBJ2-1
cdr3_length: 15
clone_size: few
v_call: TRBV6-5
cdr3_nt: TGTGCCAGCATTGCCGGGATCGGACCTACCAATGAGCAGTTCTTC
cdr3_aa: CASIAGIGPTNEQFF

d_call: .
j_call: TRBJ2-3
cdr3_length: 17
clone_size: many
v_call: TRBV7-9
cdr3_nt: TGTGCCAGCAGCTTAGCGGGAAGGGGCGGCAGAACAGATACGCAGTATTTT
cdr3_aa: CASSLAGRGGRTDTQYF

d_call: .
j_call: TRBJ2-3
cdr3_length: 16
clone_size: few
v_call: TRBV7-9
cdr3_nt: TGTGCCAGCAGCTTAAAAAGGTCCGAAGATGCAGATACGCAGTATTTT
cdr3_aa: CASSLKRSEDADTQYF

d_call: .
j_call: TRBJ2-1
cdr3_length: 14
clone_size: few
v_call: TRBV7-9
cdr3_nt: TGTGCCAGCAGCTTAGTAGACGGCTACAATGAGCAGTTCTTC
cdr3_aa: CASSLVDGYNEQFF

d_call: TRBD2
j_call: TRBJ2-2
cdr3_length: 15
clone_size: many
v_call: TRBV29-1
cdr3_nt: TGCAGCGTGCTTTGGCGGGAGGGCCACACCGGGGAGCTGTTTTTT
cdr3_aa: CSVLWREGHTGELFF

d_call: TRBD2
j_call: TRBJ2-7
cdr3_length: 14
clone_size: .
v_call: TRBV23-1
cdr3_nt: TGCGCCAGCAGACAGCGGGAGGCGGGCTACGAGCAGTACTTC
cdr3_aa: CASRQREAGYEQYF

d_call: .
j_call: TRBJ2-5
cdr3_length: 15
clone_size: .
v_call: TRBV7-3
cdr3_nt: TGTGCCAGCAGCTTAGGCGGGGGCGGGGGAGAGACCCAGTACTTC
cdr3_aa: CASSLGGGGGETQYF

d_call: TRBD2
j_call: TRBJ2-1
cdr3_length: 14
clone_size: .
v_call: TRBV6-6
cdr3_nt: TGTGCCAGCAGTTACTACCGGGGGGTCGATGAGCAGTTCTTC
cdr3_aa: CASSYYRGVDEQFF

d_call: .
j_call: TRBJ1-5
cdr3_length: 12
clone_size: .
v_call: TRBV13
cdr3_nt: TGTGCCAGCAGCACGGGACGTCAGCCCCAGCATTTT
cdr3_aa: CASSTGRQPQHF

d_call: .
j_call: TRBJ2-7
cdr3_length: 13
clone_size: .
v_call: TRBV11-3
cdr3_nt: TGTGCCAGCAGCTTTAGTCCCCTCGGGGAGCAGTACTTC
cdr3_aa: CASSFSPLGEQYF

d_call: .
j_call: TRBJ1-5
cdr3_length: 13
clone_size: .
v_call: TRBV30
cdr3_nt: TGTGCCTGGAATGCGGGGGCGGCCGAACCCCAGCATTTT
cdr3_aa: CAWNAGAAEPQHF

d_call: TRBD1
j_call: TRBJ1-4
cdr3_length: 14
clone_size: .
v_call: TRBV9
cdr3_nt: TGTGCCAGCACAACGGGACAGGGGGACGAAAAACTGTTTTTT
cdr3_aa: CASTTGQGDEKLFF

d_call: .
j_call: TRBJ2-7
cdr3_length: 15
clone_size: few
v_call: TRBV27
cdr3_nt: TGTGCCAGCAGTTTATCCACAGGGCCGTCCTACGAGCAGTACTTC
cdr3_aa: CASSLSTGPSYEQYF

d_call: TRBD2
j_call: TRBJ2-1
cdr3_length: 15
clone_size: many
v_call: TRBV7-9
cdr3_nt: TGTGCCAGCAGCCCAGCGGGGGTCCACTACAATGAGCAGTTCTTC
cdr3_aa: CASSPAGVHYNEQFF

d_call: .
j_call: TRBJ2-1
cdr3_length: 13
clone_size: .
v_call: TRBV20-1
cdr3_nt: TGCAGTGCTAGAGATGGGCTCTACAATGAGCAGCTCTTC
cdr3_aa: CSARDGLYNEQLF

d_call: .
j_call: TRBJ2-1
cdr3_length: 17
clone_size: .
v_call: TRBV11-3
cdr3_nt: TGTGCCAGCAGCTTAGATACGGGGCAAGACTCCTACAATGAGCAGTTCTTC
cdr3_aa: CASSLDTGQDSYNEQFF

d_call: .
j_call: TRBJ1-1
cdr3_length: 18
clone_size: .
v_call: TRBV6-6
cdr3_nt: TGTGCCAGCAGTTACTCGGGGCAACAGGATGGACGCGACACTGAAGCTTTCTTT
cdr3_aa: CASSYSGQQDGRDTEAFF